A selection of T cell receptor beta chains follows, all from one sample in a study of T cell responses to AZD1222 COVID-19 vaccine. Data came from immunoSEQ multiplex PCR; TCRdb stores just in-frame clones and leaves some out. The sample lists around 160,000 clones, roughly 89% seen once, with around 5.2% in the top ten. The sample here was peripheral blood, taken on day 0 of AZD1222 vaccination. All receptors derive from an adult in good health. CDR3s leave out the opening cysteine and the closing phenylalanine or tryptophan. The order of the fields is J gene, V gene, CDR3 protein.

j_call: TRBJ1-6; v_call: TRBV28; cdr3_aa: ASRPPDRTNSPLH
j_call: TRBJ1-1; v_call: TRBV12-3/TRBV12-4; cdr3_aa: ASSYGGPTEAF
j_call: TRBJ2-2; v_call: TRBV11-2; cdr3_aa: ASSRDSPSTGELF
j_call: TRBJ1-2; v_call: TRBV27; cdr3_aa: ASSSLDRGPRNGYT
j_call: TRBJ2-2; v_call: TRBV7-3; cdr3_aa: ASSLYRSVNTGELF
j_call: TRBJ2-3; v_call: TRBV7-9; cdr3_aa: ASSLGAGSGDTQY
j_call: TRBJ2-7; v_call: TRBV6-2/TRBV6-3; cdr3_aa: ASSYWAGAGGEQY
j_call: TRBJ1-2; v_call: TRBV7-2; cdr3_aa: ASSSGQGYGYT
j_call: TRBJ2-3; v_call: TRBV7-9; cdr3_aa: ASSFKRNTDTQY
j_call: TRBJ2-5; v_call: TRBV11-2; cdr3_aa: ASSLGFTGGTETQY
j_call: TRBJ1-1; v_call: TRBV27; cdr3_aa: ASSLRAAGTEAF
j_call: TRBJ2-1; v_call: TRBV18; cdr3_aa: ASGRTSGGSSYNEQF
j_call: TRBJ2-1; v_call: TRBV7-9; cdr3_aa: ASSSTGFSYNEQF
j_call: TRBJ2-1; v_call: TRBV5-8; cdr3_aa: ASSLERQGFDEQF
j_call: TRBJ1-4; v_call: TRBV7-2; cdr3_aa: ASSPSQGEGKKLF
j_call: TRBJ1-5; v_call: TRBV28; cdr3_aa: ASGPGGFVSNQPQH
j_call: TRBJ2-3; v_call: TRBV7-9; cdr3_aa: ASSFPLGYTDTQY
j_call: TRBJ2-7; v_call: TRBV10-3; cdr3_aa: ATGQGGHEQY
j_call: TRBJ2-3; v_call: TRBV9; cdr3_aa: ASSPGAGGTSTDTQY
j_call: TRBJ2-1; v_call: TRBV9; cdr3_aa: ASSLRTGTARYNEQF
j_call: TRBJ1-5; v_call: TRBV24-1; cdr3_aa: ATSDSTGAKGSNQPQH
j_call: TRBJ2-1; v_call: TRBV9; cdr3_aa: ASSAPGLSSYNEQF
j_call: TRBJ2-7; v_call: TRBV19; cdr3_aa: ASRRKGVNEQY
j_call: TRBJ2-5; v_call: TRBV9; cdr3_aa: ASSVGTLAETQY
j_call: TRBJ2-5; v_call: TRBV9; cdr3_aa: ASSGLAGVSETQY
j_call: TRBJ2-1; v_call: TRBV29-1; cdr3_aa: SSQVQGARDEQF